Shown below are 5 T cell receptor beta chains from a single sample sequenced in a study of cytomegalovirus exposure and HLA in healthy donors. It was with 60 Vbeta and 13 Jbeta primers that the PCR ran. TCRdb keeps only in-frame clones here, not all; method: immunoSEQ multiplex PCR. The sample has roughly 100,000 clones; 78% are singletons. Sequenced: PBMCs. These receptor sequences come from a man aged 25-45 years in good health and CMV-seronegative.

J is TRBJ2-5 and V is TRBV18, with 8 positions matching TRBD1. CDR1 KGHSH and CDR2 LQKENI come from the germline V gene. This CDR3 is built from 13 residues. Trimming cost V 3 bases and J 5 bases; bases outside gene matches: 2. In nucleotides, the CDR3 is TGTGCCAGCTCACCTCGGGACAGGGAGACCCAGTACTTC. Translating gives CASSPRDRETQYF.

This clone was observed a few times. J is TRBJ2-2 and V is TRBV9; TRBD1 is a possible D gene (6 bases). Germline lookup yields CDR1 SGDLS and CDR2 YYNGEE. The CDR3 spans 13 residues. Trimming pared 0 bases from V and 7 bases from J, leaving 7 bases between. This chain's CDR3 is CASSVEGVGELFF. The CDR3 region has the DNA TGTGCCAGCAGCGTAGAGGGGGTCGGGGAGCTGTTTTTT.

The CDR3 coding sequence is TGTGCCAGCAGCTCCGGGGTAGCGGGAGGGGAGGATACGCAGTATTTT. Protein product: CASSSGVAGGEDTQYF. This chain links TRBV7-2 with TRBJ2-3, with TRBD2 identical over 11 bases. The ends lost 4 bases at V and 6 bases at J; junction bases unmatched: 9. Germline assignment: CDR1 SGHTA and CDR2 FQGNSA. The CDR3 sequence is 16 residues long.

The chain has TRBV6-5 and TRBJ2-5; 10 bases match TRBD1. This CDR3 spans 12 amino acids. Germline V CDR1 and CDR2: MNHEY, SVGAGI. V lost 10 bases, J lost 6 bases, and 5 bases stayed unmatched. CDR3 in amino acids: CATRQGAKTQYF. In DNA, the CDR3 is TGTGCCACACGACAGGGGGCGAAGACCCAGTACTTC.

This chain connects TRBV5-8 to TRBJ2-5, with D possibly matching TRBD2 (6 bases). V was cut by 4 bases and J by 5 bases, with 15 bases left in between. From germline, CDR1 is SGHTS and CDR2 YDEGEE. CDR3 length: 14 residues. CDR3 region: CASSKTPSVETQYF. The CDR3 DNA sequence: TGTGCCAGCAGCAAGACTCCTAGCGTGGAGACCCAGTACTTC.